This TCR beta chain was found in a study of blood T cell repertoires in COVID-19. The trim removed 3 bases at V and 0 bases at J, leaving 9 bases unmatched. Germline-derived CDR1 and CDR2 are KGHSH and LQKENI. The CDR3 loop spans 18 amino acids. Only in-frame clones appear in the TCRdb table, and some are missing; sequencing was by immunoSEQ multiplex PCR. Of roughly 250,000 clones in the sample, under 90% were seen once. The J gene is TRBJ2-5, the V gene TRBV18; 11 bases line up with TRBD2. This TCR derives from a human donor in a cohort sampled during active COVID-19. Source material: peripheral blood. CDR3 in DNA: TGTGCCAGCTCACCGGTTCTAGCGGGGGGCTCGTACCAAGAGACCCAGTACTTC. Translation: CASSPVLAGGSYQETQYF.